This is a list of T cell receptor beta chains from one sample in a study of blood T cell repertoires in COVID-19. Data came from immunoSEQ multiplex PCR; TCRdb stores just in-frame clones and leaves some out. In the table there are roughly 100,000 clones, about 85% of which are singletons. Sequencing input: peripheral blood. These receptors originate from a man aged 50-60 years with active COVID-19. Each CDR3 is given with its conserved first and last residue. D genes are given only for firm matches. Clone size appears in some rows only: once, few, many, or a class for an expanded clone.

v_call,d_call,j_call,clone_size,cdr3_aa,cdr3_nt
TRBV4-1,TRBD1,TRBJ2-3,.,CASSLGQGTDTQYF,TGCGCCAGCAGCCTGGGACAGGGGACAGATACGCAGTATTTT
TRBV4-1,.,TRBJ2-3,.,CASSQGATDTQYF,TGCGCCAGCAGCCAGGGAGCCACAGATACGCAGTATTTT
TRBV4-2,TRBD2,TRBJ2-5,few,CASSQRTTGSGAERETQYF,TGTGCCAGCAGCCAACGTACTACTGGTAGCGGGGCTGAACGAGAGACCCAGTACTTC
TRBV5-1,TRBD1,TRBJ2-2,many,CASSLDRVGSGELFF,TGCGCCAGCAGCCTGGACAGGGTGGGGTCCGGGGAGCTGTTTTTT
TRBV5-5,TRBD2,TRBJ2-3,.,CASSLDRRGGTDTQYF,TGTGCCAGCAGCTTGGATCGGCGGGGGGGTACAGATACGCAGTATTTT
TRBV11-2,.,TRBJ2-1,few,CASSLYASLRNEQFF,TGTGCCAGCAGCTTATATGCTAGCCTCCGCAATGAGCAGTTCTTC
TRBV14,.,TRBJ2-5,.,CASSPRAGKETQYF,TGTGCCAGCAGCCCCAGGGCAGGGAAAGAGACCCAGTACTTC
TRBV7-2,.,TRBJ2-6,.,CASSPRTARSGANVLTF,TGTGCCAGCAGCCCCCGGACAGCGCGCTCTGGGGCCAACGTCCTGACTTTC
TRBV13,TRBD1,TRBJ1-6,.,CASSYDRGNSPLHF,TGTGCCAGCAGCTACGACAGGGGAAATTCACCCCTCCACTTT
TRBV19,.,TRBJ1-1,.,CASRTYTEAFF,TGTGCCAGTAGGACTTACACTGAAGCTTTCTTT
TRBV19,TRBD1,TRBJ1-1,once,CATRQGWRMNTEAFF,TGTGCCACTAGACAGGGATGGAGGATGAACACTGAAGCTTTCTTT
TRBV6-5,TRBD1,TRBJ1-2,.,CASRTGDWSGYTF,TGTGCCAGCAGGACAGGGGATTGGAGTGGCTACACCTTC
TRBV4-1,.,TRBJ1-5,.,CASSQVPLIRGKSSPQHF,TGCGCCAGCAGCCAAGTCCCTCTAATCAGGGGTAAATCAAGTCCCCAGCATTTT
TRBV30,TRBD1,TRBJ1-1,.,CAWGGSGGTEAFF,TGTGCCTGGGGGGGGTCAGGGGGCACTGAAGCTTTCTTT
TRBV27,.,TRBJ2-1,.,CASSPWTGDNEQFF,TGTGCCAGCAGTCCCTGGACGGGGGACAATGAGCAGTTCTTC
TRBV11-1,.,TRBJ2-7,.,CASSLGTFTYEQYF,TGTGCCAGCAGTTTGGGGACTTTCACCTACGAGCAGTACTTC
TRBV5-6,TRBD1,TRBJ1-2,.,CASSLRQGGIYGYTF,TGTGCCAGCAGCCTTCGACAGGGAGGCATTTATGGCTACACCTTC
TRBV2,.,TRBJ1-4,few,CASTRAGAPNEKLFF,TGTGCCAGCACCCGAGCGGGGGCACCTAATGAAAAACTGTTTTTT
TRBV3-1/TRBV3-2,.,TRBJ1-6,.,CASSLKESGNSPLHF,TGTGCCAGCAGCCTTAAGGAGAGCGGTAATTCACCCCTCCACTTT
TRBV18,.,TRBJ1-2,.,CASSPSTENYGYTF,TGTGCCAGCTCACCGTCGACAGAAAACTATGGCTACACCTTC
TRBV6-5,TRBD1,TRBJ2-7,.,CASSAGGGYEQYF,TGTGCCAGCTCGGCAGGGGGCGGTTACGAGCAGTACTTC
TRBV2,.,TRBJ1-2,.,CASRYTALLMGYTF,TGTGCCAGCAGGTATACAGCTCTACTTATGGGCTACACCTTC
TRBV19,.,TRBJ1-2,.,CASSIKGGLYYGYTF,TGTGCCAGTAGTATAAAAGGAGGATTATACTATGGCTACACCTTC